One and the same sample provided the 28 T cell receptor beta chains below, sequenced in a study of blood T cells in healthy people across ages. A J-beta primer mix and a sample-barcoded 5' primer were used in a second PCR of about 7 to 12 cycles. TCRdb re-called the 5' RACE reads through MiXCR, storing one row per CDR3 protein. The table lists over 700,000 distinct CDR3 sequences, around 25% of them singletons, with 9% to 9.5% in the top ten. The same data also contributed to another study, on T cells of mothers and their children.

Sequencing was performed on blood. The receptors stem from a boy younger than 18 in good health.

The chain is built from TRBV29-1 and TRBJ2-1, with 9 positions matching TRBD2. The J call may be mistaken, given a closer DNA end match to TRBJ2-7. CDR3 length equals 14 residues. Per the germline V gene, CDR1 is SQVTM and CDR2 is ANQGSEA. The CDR3 region is CSVEVGGRGYEQYF. Written as DNA, the CDR3 is TGCAGCGTTGAAGTCGGCGGGAGGGGATACGAGCAGTACTTC.

This clonotype has a handful of counts. The J gene is TRBJ1-4, the V gene TRBV3-1, with no clear D. V was trimmed by 0 bases and J by 5 bases, leaving 10 bases between them. The CDR3 covers 15 residues. Germline CDR1 reads LGHDT; CDR2 reads YNNKEL (reference sequence). In DNA form, the CDR3 reads TGTGCCAGCAGCCAAGATTTGAGGGCCAATGAAAAACTGTTTTTT. Translation gives CASSQDLRANEKLFF.

On this clonotype: This may arise from a read error, as a much more abundant clone is one base away. The J gene is TRBJ2-5, the V gene TRBV29-1, with D perhaps assigned TRBD1 or TRBD2 (5 bases each). Germline V gene data show CDR1 as SQVTM and CDR2 as ANQGSEA. This CDR3 comprises 13 residues. Here the CDR3 DNA reads TGCAGCGGGGGTGGGACCGTTCAAGAGACCCGGTACTTC. The encoded protein is CSGGGTVQETRYF.

This clonotype was detected only a few times. The CDR3 DNA sequence: TGTGCCAGTAGTATAGGGGCAGGGATCTACAATGAGCAGTTCTTC. This translates into CASSIGAGIYNEQFF. The chain is built from TRBV19 and TRBJ2-1; TRBD1 might be the D (5 bases). The CDR3 spans 15 residues. Germline V lookup: CDR1 LNHDA, CDR2 SQIVND (reference sequence). The germline V and J ends were trimmed by 1 base and 3 bases, with 10 bases remaining between them. The full variable domain, with the rest looked up from reference TRBV19 and TRBJ2-1, is DGGITQSPKYLFRKEGQNVTLSCEQNLNHDAMYWYRQDPGQGLRLIYYSQIVNDFQKGDIAEGYSVSREKKESFPLTVTSAQKNPTAFYLCASSIGAGIYNEQFFGPGTRLTVL.

This clonotype was found a few times. The V gene is TRBV3-1, the J gene TRBJ2-1; TRBD2 aligns across 14 bases. Gene TRBJ2-5 matches the end of the DNA better, so the J call may be wrong. Germline CDR1 is LGHDT and CDR2 is YNNKEL (reference sequence). The CDR3 sequence is 15 residues long. The CDR3 DNA is TGTGCCAGCAGCCAGACTAGCGGGGGGGGAGAGACCCAGTACTTC. This sequence encodes CASSQTSGGGETQYF.

This clonotype has a handful of counts. V gene TRBV4-3 combines with J gene TRBJ1-1, with 11 positions matching TRBD1. The CDR3 totals 16 residues. V gave up 0 bases and J gave up 5 bases; unmatched junction bases: 5. From germline, CDR1 is LGHNA and CDR2 YSLEER. For the CDR3, the DNA is TGCGCCAGCAGCCAAGATAGGGGGACAGGGGGTACTGAAGCTTTCTTT. Translated, it gives CASSQDRGTGGTEAFF.

The rearrangement links TRBV20-1 to TRBJ2-7; 8 nucleotides line up with TRBD1. This CDR3 comprises 16 residues. CDR1 is DFQATT and CDR2 is SNEGSKA in the germline V gene (reference sequence). V was pared by 0 bases and J by 0 bases, with 7 bases of the junction left unmatched. The CDR3 loop reads CSARDLGTGRSYEQYF. CDR3 in DNA: TGCAGTGCTAGAGATCTGGGGACAGGACGCTCCTACGAGCAGTACTTC.

This chain uses TRBV20-1 with TRBJ2-7; D perhaps matches TRBD1 (7 bases). Germline V gene lookup returns CDR1 DFQATT and CDR2 SNEGSKA (reference sequence). V was pared by 3 bases and J by 3 bases, with 15 bases between. CDR3 length: 14 amino acids. CDR3 protein: CSARGQGGVYEQYF. The CDR3, as DNA: TGCAGTGCTAGGGGTCAGGGGGGAGTCTACGAGCAGTACTTC.

A few counts support this clonotype. The chain is built from TRBV20-1 and TRBJ2-5, with TRBD1 as a possible D gene (6 bases). TRBJ2-7 matches the DNA end more closely, so the J call is doubtful. The CDR3 has 13 amino acids. Germline V CDR1 and CDR2: DFQATT, SNEGSKA (reference sequence). The CDR3 sequence is CSASSAGAYEQYF. CDR3 sequence (DNA): TGCAGTGCTAGCTCTGCAGGGGCCTACGAGCAGTACTTC.

The chain recombines TRBV5-1 with TRBJ1-6, with 7 bases lining up with TRBD1. There are 15 residues in the CDR3. Germline V gene data show CDR1 as SGHRS and CDR2 as YFSETQ. V lost 3 bases and J lost 9; bases outside the gene matches: 9. The CDR3 spells CASSSSGTAGSPLHF. Written as DNA, the CDR3 is TGCGCCAGCAGCTCCTCGGGGACAGCTGGTTCACCCCTCCACTTT.

As DNA, the CDR3 is TGCAGCGTTCGGAATCTGAACTATGGCTACACCTTC. It is translated as CSVRNLNYGYTF. The gene calls are TRBV29-1 and TRBJ1-2; no clear D. Germline V CDR1 and CDR2: SQVTM, ANQGSEA. Trimming removed 5 bases from V and 2 bases from J, with 9 bases in between. CDR3 length equals 12 residues.

This rearrangement joins TRBV7-6 to TRBJ2-5; 9 nucleotides match TRBD1. The CDR3 contains 16 residues. Trimming took 3 bases from V and 5 from J; bases not matched to a gene: 10. The germline V gene has CDR1 SGHVS and CDR2 FNYEAQ. CDR3 in DNA: TGTGCCAGCAGCTTTGTGGGACAGGGTACTCGGGAGACCCAGTACTTC. Encoded protein: CASSFVGQGTRETQYF.

The J gene is TRBJ2-1, the V gene TRBV20-1; 9 bases map to TRBD1. Trimming took 3 bases from V and 0 from J; bases not matched to a gene: 6. Germline V gene data show CDR1 as DFQATT and CDR2 as SNEGSKA (reference sequence). CDR3 size: 16 residues. CDR3 loop: CSASHRDRDSYNEQFF. The CDR3 coding sequence is TGCAGTGCTAGTCACCGGGACAGGGACTCCTACAATGAGCAGTTCTTC.

In its sample, this clonotype was seen a few times. The chain employs TRBV7-3 and TRBJ2-5; D perhaps matches TRBD1 (5 bases). Germline V gives CDR1 SGHTA, CDR2 FQGTGA. The CDR3 length is 16 residues. V was trimmed by 5 bases and J by 5 bases, leaving 21 bases between them. This CDR3 is CASSPKANRGRETQYF. The CDR3, as DNA: TGTGCCAGCAGCCCTAAGGCGAATAGGGGTCGGGAGACCCAGTACTTC.

The chain is built from TRBV4-1 and TRBJ2-7; the D call may be TRBD1 or TRBD2 (5 bases each). Looked up from germline, CDR1 is MGHRA and CDR2 is YSYEKL. This CDR3 is 15 amino acids long. V was trimmed by 0 bases and J by 2 bases, leaving 11 bases between them. The CDR3: CASSQEPSRAYEQYF. The CDR3 nucleotides read TGCGCCAGCAGCCAAGAGCCTAGCAGGGCCTACGAGCAGTACTTC.

This clonotype was found a few times. V and J are TRBV6-5 and TRBJ2-5, with 8 bases matching TRBD2. Germline CDR1 and CDR2: MNHEY and SVGAGI. This CDR3 is built from 16 residues. J was trimmed by 1 base and V by 0 bases; bases with no gene match: 4. In DNA form, the CDR3 reads TGTGCCAGCAGTTACTCAGAGCGGGGGCCCCAAGAGACCCAGTACTTC. This gives the protein CASSYSERGPQETQYF.

The J gene is TRBJ2-2, the V gene TRBV3-1, with a tentative D call TRBD1 (5 bases). CDR1 LGHDT and CDR2 YNNKEL come from the germline V gene (reference sequence). Trimming took 3 bases from V and 6 from J, leaving 8 bases between them. This CDR3 has 13 residues. The CDR3 reads CASSHRDPGELFF. CDR3 bases: TGTGCCAGCAGCCACAGGGATCCCGGGGAGCTGTTTTTT.

V is TRBV5-1 and J is TRBJ1-4; D is possibly TRBD1 (6 bases). V was clipped by 4 bases and J by 6 bases, with 19 bases between them. The CDR3 totals 16 residues. Germline V gene data show CDR1 as SGHRS and CDR2 as YFSETQ. Written as DNA, the CDR3 is TGCGCCAGCAGCGCCACCCTCACAGGGCCGGATGAAAAACTGTTTTTT. Amino acid sequence: CASSATLTGPDEKLFF.

The chain couples TRBV14 to TRBJ2-3; TRBD1 matches at 9 bases. The CDR3 is 16 residues long. Germline CDR1 SGHDN, CDR2 FVKESK. The V gene end was trimmed by 4 bases and the J gene end by 9 bases; junction bases not matched to a gene: 14. CDR3: CASSPPGTGLSPTQYF. The CDR3 DNA reads as TGTGCCAGCAGCCCACCCGGGACAGGGCTATCCCCAACGCAGTATTTT.

A few counts support this clonotype. The V call is TRBV7-9, the J call TRBJ2-1; 13 bases line up with TRBD2. The CDR3 is 16 amino acids. V shed 5 bases and J 7 bases; nucleotides not matched to a gene: 8. Germline CDR1 SEHNR, CDR2 FQNEAQ (reference sequence). The CDR3 sequence is CASSPMTSGRLNEQFF. In DNA form, the CDR3 reads TGTGCCAGCAGCCCAATGACTAGCGGGAGGCTTAATGAGCAGTTCTTC. Filled out from reference TRBV7-9 and TRBJ2-1, the complete variable domain reads DTGVSQNPRHKITKRGQNVTFRCDPISEHNRLYWYRQTLGQGPEFLTYFQNEAQLEKSRLLSDRFSAERPKGSFSTLEIQRTEQGDSAMYLCASSPMTSGRLNEQFFGPGTRLTVL.

This clonotype has a handful of counts. The chain is built from TRBV29-1 and TRBJ1-5; TRBD1 is a possible D gene (5 bases). This CDR3 spans 13 amino acids. CDR1 is SQVTM and CDR2 is ANQGSEA in the germline V gene. The V and J ends lost 3 bases and 7 bases respectively, with 13 bases between them. The CDR3 region is CSVDGGRNQPQHF. The CDR3 DNA follows: TGCAGCGTTGACGGGGGGAGAAACCAGCCCCAGCATTTT. The whole variable domain, filled in from reference TRBV29-1 and TRBJ1-5, reads SAVISQKPSRDICQRGTSLTIQCQVDSQVTMMFWYRQQPGQSLTLIATANQGSEATYESGFVIDKFPISRPNLTFSTLTVSNMSPEDSSIYLCSVDGGRNQPQHFGDGTRLSIL.

The chain uses TRBV6-1 and TRBJ2-6; possible D gene TRBD1, 5 bases. The germline V and J ends were trimmed by 6 bases and 2 bases, with 14 bases remaining between them. Germline V CDR1 and CDR2: MNHNS, SASEGT. The CDR3 contains 16 residues. This chain's CDR3 is CASSPDVGAGANVLTF. The CDR3, as DNA: TGTGCCAGCAGCCCAGACGTAGGGGCTGGGGCCAACGTCCTGACTTTC.

There are a few counts of this clonotype. The chain uses TRBV29-1 and TRBJ2-7; D perhaps matches TRBD2 (6 bases). Germline CDR1 is SQVTM and CDR2 is ANQGSEA. The CDR3 length is 12 residues. V was cut by 7 bases and J by 5 bases, with 15 bases left in between. CDR3 in DNA: TGCAGCGCTCGGGACTTAGGGGACGAGCAGTACTTC. The encoded protein is CSARDLGDEQYF.

The chain combines TRBV12-3 or TRBV12-4 with TRBJ2-1, with D possibly matching TRBD2 (6 bases). Trimming stripped 10 bases from V and 8 bases from J, with 18 bases between. The CDR3 sequence is 13 residues long. Here the CDR3 reads CATREVVRDEQFF. The CDR3, as DNA: TGTGCCACCAGGGAGGTAGTAAGGGATGAGCAGTTCTTC.

This clonotype was found a few times. Germline and junction disagree at one end, which may indicate a read error. The V and J genes are TRBV7-9 and TRBJ2-5; possible D gene TRBD1, 5 bases. The length of the CDR3 is 16 residues. Looked up from germline, CDR1 is SEHNR and CDR2 is FQNEAQ (reference sequence). The CDR3: CASGSPFVFDSLLEFF. In nucleotides, the CDR3 is TGTGCCAGCGGGTCCCCCTTTGTCTTTGACAGTCTTCTTGAGTTCTTC.

This clonotype has a count of ten or more. The V call is TRBV20-1, the J call TRBJ2-7; D gene uncertain. Germline V CDR1 and CDR2: DFQATT, SNEGSKA (reference sequence). The CDR3 has 13 residues. V was clipped by 1 base and J by 2 bases, with 9 bases between them. The CDR3 DNA reads as TGCAGTGCTAGAGGGGGTAACACCTACGAGCAGTACTTC. It yields the protein CSARGGNTYEQYF.

J is TRBJ2-1 and V is TRBV5-1; 7 bases are a match to TRBD1. CDR1 SGHRS and CDR2 YFSETQ come from the germline V gene. The CDR3 runs to 11 residues. Unmatched junction bases numbered 1, after V lost 0 bases and J lost 13 bases. CDR3 bases: TGCGCCAGCAGCTTGGAGGGGGCACAGTTCTTC. Translation gives CASSLEGAQFF. The variable domain in full, completed from reference TRBV5-1 and TRBJ2-1, reads KAGVTQTPRYLIKTRGQQVTLSCSPISGHRSVSWYQQTPGQGLQFLFEYFSETQRNKGNFPGRFSGRQFSNSRSEMNVSTLELGDSALYLCASSLEGAQFFGPGTRLTVL.

The chain is built from TRBV12-3 or TRBV12-4 and TRBJ1-2; a possible D gene is TRBD1 (5 bases). Trimming shortened V by 6 bases and J by 8 bases, and 13 bases separated the two germline ends. The CDR3 has 12 amino acids. The CDR3 reads CASSQGGIGYTF. Written as DNA, the CDR3 is TGTGCCAGCAGCCAGGGAGGGATAGGCTACACCTTC.